This TCR beta chain was recovered during a study of type 1 and type 2 diabetes patients. PCR was run on genomic DNA. A primer set of 30 forward and 13 reverse primers amplified the CDR3. Each CDR3 protein gets one entry after TCRdb re-called the multiplex PCR reads with MiXCR. This table holds under 300,000 distinct CDR3 sequences, 47% found once. Germline CDR1 is LGHNA and CDR2 is YSLEER. With 0 bases removed from V and 0 bases from J, the gap between germline ends came to 15 bases. CDR3 size: 17 residues. Each participant gave 8 to 10 milliliters of peripheral blood. This clonotype was sampled from a man between 18 and 29 years old with type 2 diabetes. The sequencing sample was made of peripheral blood mononuclear cells (PBMCs). This rearrangement joins TRBV4-3 to TRBJ2-7; possible D gene TRBD2, 6 bases. The CDR3 DNA sequence: TGCGCCAGCAGCCAAGATAGCGGAGGGGACCCCTCCTACGAGCAGTACTTC. Translated: CASSQDSGGDPSYEQYF.